This entry lists 15 T cell receptor beta chains sequenced from one sample in a study of PD-1 blockade in classical Hodgkin lymphoma. Generated by immunoSEQ multiplex PCR, the TCRdb table keeps only in-frame clones and is missing some. This table holds about 50,000 clones, around 74% found once. Specified time point: cycle 4 day 1 (C4D1), after less than 7 weeks of nivolumab. Each patient experienced a relapse that followed autologous stem cell transplantation, and brentuximab vedotin exposure varied. Sequenced material: peripheral blood mononuclear cells (PBMCs), taken before the fourth cycle of nivolumab. These receptors were collected from a human donor with classical Hodgkin lymphoma.

V usage is TRBV12-5 and J usage is TRBJ1-3; D is ambiguous. CDR1 and CDR2 from the germline V gene are LGHNT and FRNRAP. The CDR3 consists of 15 residues. Trimming shortened V by 2 bases and J by 3 bases, and 11 bases separated the two germline ends. The CDR3 DNA reads TGTGCTAGTGGTTTGCCACTGAGCTTTGGAAACACCATATATTTT. Its protein is CASGLPLSFGNTIYF.

This clone is medium-sized in the sample. The rearrangement uses TRBV11-2 and TRBJ2-2; TRBD2 aligns across 7 bases. V gave up 3 bases and J gave up 15 bases; unmatched junction bases: 4. Germline lookup yields CDR1 SGHAT and CDR2 FQNNGV. The CDR3 covers 11 residues. The CDR3, as DNA: TGTGCCAGCAGCTTGGGGGGAGGGTTGTTTTTT. Its translation is CASSLGGGLFF. Using reference TRBV11-2 and TRBJ2-2 for the parts outside the CDR3, the full variable domain is EAGVAQSPRYKIIEKRQSVAFWCNPISGHATLYWYQQILGQGPKLLIQFQNNGVVDDSQLPKDRFSAERLKGVDSTLKIQPAKLEDSAVYLCASSLGGGLFFGEGSRLTVL.

The chain couples TRBV13 to TRBJ2-7; perhaps TRBD2 as D (6 bases). Germline V gene sequence: CDR1 PRHDT, CDR2 FYEKMQ (reference sequence). CDR3 size: 14 residues. V was clipped by 3 bases and J by 3 bases, with 12 bases between them. The CDR3 nucleotides are TGTGCCAGCAGCTTCCGGGAGTTGCGCTACGAGCAGTACTTC. Translated, it gives CASSFRELRYEQYF.

This chain connects TRBV29-1 to TRBJ1-2; D perhaps matches TRBD1 (6 bases). CDR3 length equals 12 residues. Trimming cost V 4 bases and J 2 bases, with 8 bases left between them. Germline CDR1 is SQVTM and CDR2 is ANQGSEA. The CDR3 DNA is TGCAGCGTTGCCACAGGGAACTATGGCTACACCTTC. It is translated as CSVATGNYGYTF.

V usage is TRBV13 and J usage is TRBJ2-7, with TRBD2 matching 11 bases. V trimming: 6 bases; J trimming: 5 bases; junction bases outside the gene matches: 6. Germline V gene data show CDR1 as PRHDT and CDR2 as FYEKMQ (reference sequence). The CDR3 sequence is 14 residues long. The CDR3 region has the DNA TGTGCCAGCAGTGAACTAGCGGGAGATAACGAGCAGTACTTC. Translation gives CASSELAGDNEQYF.

This chain uses TRBV6-5 with TRBJ2-7; 7 bases line up with TRBD1. Germline assignment: CDR1 MNHEY and CDR2 SVGAGI. Unmatched junction bases numbered 8, after V lost 0 bases and J lost 3 bases. The CDR3 is 16 amino acids. CDR3 amino acids: CASSYSNFAGGYEQYF. In DNA form, the CDR3 reads TGTGCCAGCAGTTACTCGAATTTCGCAGGGGGCTACGAGCAGTACTTC.

This clone came up a few times. This sequence joins TRBV12-5 and TRBJ1-1; possible D gene TRBD1, 5 bases. Trimming pared 2 bases from V and 6 bases from J, leaving 13 bases between. This CDR3 contains 14 residues. Germline CDR1 is LGHNT and CDR2 is FRNRAP. CDR3 sequence: CASGLFIRGPEAFF. The CDR3 DNA reads TGTGCTAGTGGTTTGTTCATAAGGGGCCCTGAAGCTTTCTTT.

CDR3 DNA: TGCGCCAGCAGCGTCGGACTAGCGGAAACAATGGAGCAGTTCTTC. This translates into CASSVGLAETMEQFF. The rearrangement uses TRBV5-1 and TRBJ2-1; TRBD2 agrees at 10 bases. This CDR3 comprises 15 residues. V shed 4 bases, J shed 10 bases, and the junction held 11 bases outside the gene matches. Germline V gene lookup returns CDR1 SGHRS and CDR2 YFSETQ. Using reference TRBV5-1 and TRBJ2-1 for the parts outside the CDR3, the full variable domain is KAGVTQTPRYLIKTRGQQVTLSCSPISGHRSVSWYQQTPGQGLQFLFEYFSETQRNKGNFPGRFSGRQFSNSRSEMNVSTLELGDSALYLCASSVGLAETMEQFFGPGTRLTVL.

The CDR3 bases are TGTGCTAGTGCCCCAGCCTCGAACACTGAAGCTTTCTTT. It is translated as CASAPASNTEAFF. This chain uses TRBV12-5 with TRBJ1-1; D ambiguous. The germline V and J ends were trimmed by 7 bases and 1 base, with 10 bases remaining between them. This CDR3 comprises 13 residues. Looked up from germline, CDR1 is LGHNT and CDR2 is FRNRAP.

This chain uses TRBV7-9 with TRBJ2-3; 10 bases line up with TRBD2. Germline CDR1 and CDR2: SEHNR and FQNEAQ (reference sequence). The ends lost 0 bases at V and 4 bases at J; junction bases unmatched: 1. The CDR3 has 15 amino acids. The CDR3 nucleotides read TGTGCCAGCAGCTTAGCGCTAGCGGGGGCAGATACGCAGTATTTT. Its translation: CASSLALAGADTQYF.

The rearrangement uses TRBV28 and TRBJ1-2, with D tentatively TRBD1 (5 bases). Looked up from germline, CDR1 is MDHEN and CDR2 is SYDVKM. V lost 5 bases and J lost 4, with 20 bases in between. The CDR3 is 16 amino acids. Here the CDR3 DNA reads TGTGCCAGCAGTCCCAACCGCCGGGGGGGAGGCTATGGCTACACCTTC. Protein: CASSPNRRGGGYGYTF.

This clone was recorded a few times. The V gene is TRBV18, the J gene TRBJ1-1, with 7 bases that match TRBD1. V was pared by 6 bases and J by 5 bases, with 9 bases of the junction left unmatched. Germline V CDR1 and CDR2: KGHSH, LQKENI. The CDR3 has 14 amino acids. As DNA, the CDR3 is TGTGCCAGCTCGAGACAGGGCTTGGGAACTGAAGCTTTCTTT. It codes for CASSRQGLGTEAFF.

A single count supports this clone. The V and J genes are TRBV5-1 and TRBJ2-5, with 9 bases aligning to TRBD2. The CDR3 has 16 amino acids. Germline V gene data show CDR1 as SGHRS and CDR2 as YFSETQ. Trimming took 0 bases from V and 4 from J; bases not matched to a gene: 7. The CDR3 DNA sequence: TGCGCCAGCAGCTTGGAGCCTAGCGGGACGGTAGAGACCCAGTACTTC. Translated: CASSLEPSGTVETQYF.

The table lists this clone with a few counts. The chain couples TRBV13 to TRBJ2-3; 14 positions agree with TRBD2. Germline values: CDR1 PRHDT, CDR2 FYEKMQ (reference sequence). The CDR3 contains 15 residues. J gave up 11 bases and V 5 bases, and 9 bases lay outside the gene matches. The CDR3 DNA is TGTGCCAGCAGCGGACCGGGACTAGCGGGAGTTGTGCAGTATTTT. The encoded protein is CASSGPGLAGVVQYF.

The chain couples TRBV2 to TRBJ2-7; 10 nucleotides line up with TRBD2. After removal of 8 bases from V and 3 bases from J, the junction contained 7 bases not matched to a gene. The germline gives CDR1 SNHLY, CDR2 FYNNEI. This CDR3 contains 14 residues. In DNA form, the CDR3 reads TGTGCCAGCGATCGGCTAGCGGGAGTCTACGAGCAGTACTTC. This translates into CASDRLAGVYEQYF. Using reference TRBV2 and TRBJ2-7 for the parts outside the CDR3, the full variable domain is EPEVTQTPSHQVTQMGQEVILRCVPISNHLYFYWYRQILGQKVEFLVSFYNNEISEKSEIFDDQFSVERPDGSNFTLKIRSTKLEDSAMYFCASDRLAGVYEQYFGPGTRLTVT.